This T cell receptor (beta chain) was retrieved from a study of beta chain features in type 1 diabetes. Blood was collected once per donor into heparin, averaging roughly 110 mL. Expressed TCRB transcripts got sequenced, as all isolated RNA was reverse transcribed. The table came from immunoSEQ multiplex PCR; TCRdb's copy has only in-frame clones and leaves some out. Among about 900,000 clones listed, 15% to 20% were seen once. Study-wide points: PCR, the amplification step, might favor shorter templates, equally in patients and controls. Reduced insertions and increased deletions marked VDJ junctions in type 1 diabetes patients.

About this clone: Antigen specificity is unknown.

The clonotype originates from a woman aged 18-29 years in good health. Sequencing used naive CD4+ T cells from blood.

CDR3 in amino acids: CSAMGLAGGTGELFF. CDR3 nucleotides: TGCAGCGCCATGGGACTAGCGGGAGGGACCGGGGAGCTGTTTTTT. The chain employs TRBV29-1 and TRBJ2-2, with TRBD2 matching over 16 bases. J gave up 5 bases and V 7 bases, and 4 bases lay outside the gene matches. Germline V gives CDR1 SQVTM, CDR2 ANQGSEA. The CDR3 spans 15 residues.